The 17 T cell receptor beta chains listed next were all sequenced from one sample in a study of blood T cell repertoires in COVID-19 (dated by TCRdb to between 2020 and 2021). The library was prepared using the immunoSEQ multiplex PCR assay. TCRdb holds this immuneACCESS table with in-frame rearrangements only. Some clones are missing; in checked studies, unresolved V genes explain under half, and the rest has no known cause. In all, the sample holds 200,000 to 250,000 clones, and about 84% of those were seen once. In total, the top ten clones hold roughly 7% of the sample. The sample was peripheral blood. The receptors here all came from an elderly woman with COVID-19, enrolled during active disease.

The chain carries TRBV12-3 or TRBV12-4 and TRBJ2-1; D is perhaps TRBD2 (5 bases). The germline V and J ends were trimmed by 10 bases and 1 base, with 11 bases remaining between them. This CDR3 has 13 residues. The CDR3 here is CATVEGSYNEQFF. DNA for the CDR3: TGTGCCACAGTTGAGGGATCCTACAATGAGCAGTTCTTC.

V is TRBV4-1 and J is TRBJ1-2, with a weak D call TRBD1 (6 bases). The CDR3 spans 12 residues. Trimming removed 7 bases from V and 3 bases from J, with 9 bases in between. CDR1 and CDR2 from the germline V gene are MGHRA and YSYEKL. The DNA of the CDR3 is TGCGCCAGCAAGGGGGATGACTATGGCTACACCTTC. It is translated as CASKGDDYGYTF.

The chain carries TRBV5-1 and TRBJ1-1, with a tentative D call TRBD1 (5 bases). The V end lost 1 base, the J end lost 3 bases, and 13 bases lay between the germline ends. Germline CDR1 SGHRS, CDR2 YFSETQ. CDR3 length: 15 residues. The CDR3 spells CASSLWRGSDTEAFF. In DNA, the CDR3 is TGCGCCAGCAGCTTGTGGCGGGGGTCGGACACTGAAGCTTTCTTT.

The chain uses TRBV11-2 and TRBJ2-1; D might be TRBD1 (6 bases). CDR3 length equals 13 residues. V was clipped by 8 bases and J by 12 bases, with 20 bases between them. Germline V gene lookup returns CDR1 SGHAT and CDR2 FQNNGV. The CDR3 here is CASQITDRNSQFF. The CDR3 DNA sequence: TGTGCCAGCCAAATTACGGACAGAAATTCGCAGTTCTTC.

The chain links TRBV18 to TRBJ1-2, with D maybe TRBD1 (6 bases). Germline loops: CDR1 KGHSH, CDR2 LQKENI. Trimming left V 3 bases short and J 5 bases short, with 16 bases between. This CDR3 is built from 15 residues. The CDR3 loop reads CASSPGANEPYGYTF. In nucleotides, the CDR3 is TGTGCCAGCTCACCGGGGGCTAACGAGCCGTATGGCTACACCTTC.

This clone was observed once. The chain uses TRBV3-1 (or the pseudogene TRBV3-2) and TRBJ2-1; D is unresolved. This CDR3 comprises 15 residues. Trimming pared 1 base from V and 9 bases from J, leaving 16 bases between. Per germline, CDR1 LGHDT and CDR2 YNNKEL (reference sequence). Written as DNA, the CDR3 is TGTGCCAGCAGCCAAGTGGCCTTCACCCATACTGAGCAGTTCTTC. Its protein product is CASSQVAFTHTEQFF.

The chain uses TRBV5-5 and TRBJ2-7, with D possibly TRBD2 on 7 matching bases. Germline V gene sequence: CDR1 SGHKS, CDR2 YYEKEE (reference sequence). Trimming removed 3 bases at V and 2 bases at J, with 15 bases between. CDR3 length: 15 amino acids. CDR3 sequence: CASSSSGGFPYEQYF. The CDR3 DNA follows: TGTGCCAGCAGCTCGTCGGGGGGCTTCCCCTACGAGCAGTACTTC.

The CDR3 protein is CASSLFRDYEQYF. The CDR3 nucleotides are TGTGCCAGCAGCCTCTTCAGGGACTACGAGCAGTACTTC. V is TRBV11-2 and J is TRBJ2-7; D is possibly TRBD1 (5 bases). V gave up 5 bases and J gave up 3 bases, with 11 bases separating them. CDR1 is SGHAT and CDR2 is FQNNGV in the germline V gene. The CDR3 is 13 amino acids.

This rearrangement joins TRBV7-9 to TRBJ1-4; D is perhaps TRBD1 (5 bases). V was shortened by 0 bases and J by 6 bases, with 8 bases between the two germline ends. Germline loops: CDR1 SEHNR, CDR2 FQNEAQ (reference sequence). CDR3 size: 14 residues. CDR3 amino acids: CASSLARDDEKLFF. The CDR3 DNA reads TGTGCCAGCAGCTTAGCCAGGGATGATGAAAAACTGTTTTTT.

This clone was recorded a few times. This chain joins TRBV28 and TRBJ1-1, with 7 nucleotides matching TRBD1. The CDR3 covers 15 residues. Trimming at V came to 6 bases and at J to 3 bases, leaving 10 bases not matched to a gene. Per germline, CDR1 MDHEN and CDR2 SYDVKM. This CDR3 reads CASRTGTATYTEAFF. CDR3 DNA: TGTGCCAGCAGGACCGGGACAGCCACTTACACTGAAGCTTTCTTT.

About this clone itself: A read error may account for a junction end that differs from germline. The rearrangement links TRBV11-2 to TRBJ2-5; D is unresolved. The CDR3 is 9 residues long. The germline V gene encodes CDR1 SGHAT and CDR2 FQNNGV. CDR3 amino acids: CNIPEAQYF. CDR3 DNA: TGCAACATTCCTGAGGCCCAGTACTTC.

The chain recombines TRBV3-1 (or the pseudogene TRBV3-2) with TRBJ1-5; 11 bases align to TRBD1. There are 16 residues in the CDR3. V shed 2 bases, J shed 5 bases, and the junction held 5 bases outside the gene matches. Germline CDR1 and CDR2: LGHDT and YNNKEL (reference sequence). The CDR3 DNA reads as TGTGCCAGCAGCCAAAGGGGGACAGGGGGTTATCAGCCCCAGCATTTT. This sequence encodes CASSQRGTGGYQPQHF.

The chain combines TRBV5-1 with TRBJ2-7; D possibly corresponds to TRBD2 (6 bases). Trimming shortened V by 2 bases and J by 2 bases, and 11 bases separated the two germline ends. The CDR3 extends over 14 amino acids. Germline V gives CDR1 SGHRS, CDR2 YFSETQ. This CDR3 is CASSFRGSPYEQYF. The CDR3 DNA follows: TGCGCCAGCAGCTTCCGGGGGAGTCCCTACGAGCAGTACTTC.

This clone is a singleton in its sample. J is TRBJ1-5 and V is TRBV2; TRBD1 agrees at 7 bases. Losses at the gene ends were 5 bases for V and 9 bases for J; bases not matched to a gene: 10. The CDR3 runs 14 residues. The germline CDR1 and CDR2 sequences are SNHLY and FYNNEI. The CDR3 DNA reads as TGTGCCAGCAGTAAACAGGGGTTTGGTTCGCCCCAGCATTTT. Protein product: CASSKQGFGSPQHF.

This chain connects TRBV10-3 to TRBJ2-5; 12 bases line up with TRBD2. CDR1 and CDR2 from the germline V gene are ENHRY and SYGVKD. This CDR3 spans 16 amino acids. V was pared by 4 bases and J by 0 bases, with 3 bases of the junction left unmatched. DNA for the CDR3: TGTGCCATCAGTGTGGGACTAGCGGGCAACCAAGAGACCCAGTACTTC. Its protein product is CAISVGLAGNQETQYF.

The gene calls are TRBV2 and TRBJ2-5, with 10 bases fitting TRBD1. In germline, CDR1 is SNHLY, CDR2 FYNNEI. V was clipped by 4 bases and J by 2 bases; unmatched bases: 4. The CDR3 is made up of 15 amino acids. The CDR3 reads CASSVDRGEQETQYF. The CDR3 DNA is TGTGCCAGCAGTGTGGACAGGGGGGAACAAGAGACCCAGTACTTC.

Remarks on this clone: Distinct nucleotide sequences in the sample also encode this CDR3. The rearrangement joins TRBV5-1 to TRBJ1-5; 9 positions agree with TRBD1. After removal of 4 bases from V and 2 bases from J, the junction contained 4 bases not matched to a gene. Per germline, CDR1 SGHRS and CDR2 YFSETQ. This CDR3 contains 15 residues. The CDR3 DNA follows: TGCGCCAGCAGCCCGACAGGGGGAGGCAATCAGCCCCAGCATTTT. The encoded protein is CASSPTGGGNQPQHF. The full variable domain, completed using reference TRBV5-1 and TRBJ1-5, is KAGVTQTPRYLIKTRGQQVTLSCSPISGHRSVSWYQQTPGQGLQFLFEYFSETQRNKGNFPGRFSGRQFSNSRSEMNVSTLELGDSALYLCASSPTGGGNQPQHFGDGTRLSIL.